This section outlines one T cell receptor (beta chain) sequence together with its context. This clone was counted only a few times. This receptor's antigen is unknown. The record has no base qualities; no much larger clone is one base away. V gives up 8 bases and J gives up 3 bases, and the segment between their germline ends measures 7 bases. Based on the germline V gene, the CDR1 and CDR2 sequences are MDHEN and SYDVKM. Spanning cysteine to phenylalanine, the CDR3 consists of 11 amino acids. Only CDR3 DNA is held: 33 bases, read in frame from base 1. This record comes from a study of beta chain features in type 1 diabetes listed by TCRdb under 2018. Regarding the study in general: Patients and healthy donors did not differ in mean age, gender distribution, total cell number or subset yield. A total of over 95,000,000 sorted cells were examined across all samples, and RNA yield correlated strongly with the number of cells per subset. Regulatory and stem cell-like memory subsets were isolated from only 8 patients and about eight healthy donors, whereas naive and central memory subsets came from all 30 or so donors. In the study, recently diagnosed type 1 diabetes patients and matched healthy donors were compared on the TCRB repertoires of their sorted circulating CD4+ T cell subsets. Here is what the overall study found, with its caveats: In all four CD4+ subsets, TCRB CDR3 length was moderately but significantly shorter in type 1 diabetes patients. PCR might favor shorter templates, but patient and control samples were amplified and corrected together, so any skew would affect both groups equally. Because cDNA was sequenced instead of genomic DNA, highly expressing activated cells could be over-represented, though the groups showed no difference in activation or CD3 levels. Naive, central memory and regulatory TCRB repertoires appeared to be more alike among patients than among healthy donors. Only small numbers of individuals were included in the HLA sub-analyses, which left unresolved whether HLA type had any influence on TCRB rearrangement. Fewer insertions and more nucleotide deletions at VDJ recombination sites were observed in patients with type 1 diabetes, implying thymic rearrangement abnormalities.

Each donor gave one peripheral blood draw, approximately 120 mL on average, collected into heparinised tubes. A BD FACSAria II was used to sort naive, central memory, regulatory and stem cell-like memory CD4+ T cells with a panel that included CD45RO, CCR7, CD25, CD127, CD95 and CD27. Every sorted population had a purity above 98%. PBMCs were isolated immediately by Lymphoprep density gradient centrifugation and stained directly without culture. To minimize batch effects, samples were stained and sorted in pairs, one healthy donor with one patient per experiment. The entire isolated RNA was reverse transcribed using the High Capacity cDNA Reverse Transcription Kit, and thus expressed TCRB transcripts were sequenced. Deep immunoSEQ sequencing was performed on naive, central memory and regulatory T cell samples, with an average of around 3.4 million total reads per sample. Sorted cells were lysed in RLT buffer and RNA was extracted with DNase-treated RNeasy Micro or Mini kits, depending on cell number. Each cell subset was processed separately to prevent cross-contamination, with patient and healthy donor samples processed together. TCRB sequences were amplified from cDNA with the immunoSEQ multiplex PCR, producing 87-bp fragments spanning the CDR3 region. Sequencing of the amplicons was performed on the Illumina HiSeq platform. Under the source paper's analysis protocol: Synthetic template baselines were used to correct PCR bias computationally, reads within Hamming distance 2 were collapsed together, and singletons that could not be merged were discarded. Reads were aligned against IMGT so that V, D and J genes, CDR3 length and insertions or deletions at six rearrangement sites could be assigned. Within each subset, clonotype counts were normalized to sorted cell number, after which true diversity and Gini coefficients were computed with the tcR R package. Repertoire sharing was quantified using the overlap coefficient calculated on TCRB nucleotide sequences. As a proxy for the pre-selection repertoire, out-of-frame TCRB sequences from naive cells were analyzed. TCRdb limited this immuneACCESS table to in-frame rearrangements with V and J called. A share of clones is missing; checked studies link under half to unresolved V genes, and the rest is unexplained. The DNA gave D and trimming, while V, J and clone size come from that table. For this sample there are 310,000 or so clones; about 15% appear just once. 0.015% to 0.017% of the sample rests with the top ten.

Sequenced input: naive CD4+ T cells from blood. The sample's cell subset or site label is to be understood as: true naive CD4+ T cells. This chain is built from TRBV28 and TRBJ1-2; no D segment can be confidently identified. The TCR comes from a man aged 18 to 30 with type 1 diabetes. The DNA is as follows: TGTGCCAGCCGGTCTTACTATGGCTACACCTTC. Its amino acids are CASRSYYGYTF.